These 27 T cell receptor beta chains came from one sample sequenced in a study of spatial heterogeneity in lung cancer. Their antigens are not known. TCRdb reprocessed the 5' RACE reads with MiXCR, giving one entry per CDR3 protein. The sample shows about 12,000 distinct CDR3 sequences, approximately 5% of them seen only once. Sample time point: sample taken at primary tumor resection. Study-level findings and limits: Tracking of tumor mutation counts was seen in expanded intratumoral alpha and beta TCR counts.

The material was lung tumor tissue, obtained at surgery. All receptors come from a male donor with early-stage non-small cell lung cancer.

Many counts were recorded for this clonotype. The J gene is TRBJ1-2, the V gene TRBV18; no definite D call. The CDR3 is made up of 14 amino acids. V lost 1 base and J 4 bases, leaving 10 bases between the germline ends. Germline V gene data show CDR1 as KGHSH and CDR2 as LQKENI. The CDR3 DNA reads TGTGCCAGCTCACCACAGGACGGAGCCTATGGCTACACCTTC. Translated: CASSPQDGAYGYTF. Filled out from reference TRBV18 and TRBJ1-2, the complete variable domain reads NAGVMQNPRHLVRRRGQEARLRCSPMKGHSHVYWYRQLPEEGLKFMVYLQKENIIDESGMPKERFSAEFPKEGPSILRIQQVVRGDSAAYFCASSPQDGAYGYTFGSGTRLTVV.

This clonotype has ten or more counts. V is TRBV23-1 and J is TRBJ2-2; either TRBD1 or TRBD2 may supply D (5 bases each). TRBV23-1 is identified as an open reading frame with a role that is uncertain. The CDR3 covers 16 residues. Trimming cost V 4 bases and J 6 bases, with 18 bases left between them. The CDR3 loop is CASSLGTNHRAGELFF. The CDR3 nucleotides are TGCGCCAGCAGTCTAGGGACGAACCACCGAGCCGGGGAGCTGTTTTTT.

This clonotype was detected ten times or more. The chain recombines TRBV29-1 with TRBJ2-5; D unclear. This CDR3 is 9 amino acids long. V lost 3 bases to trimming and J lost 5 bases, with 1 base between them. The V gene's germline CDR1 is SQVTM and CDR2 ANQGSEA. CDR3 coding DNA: TGCAGCGTTGACGAGACCCAGTACTTC. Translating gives CSVDETQYF. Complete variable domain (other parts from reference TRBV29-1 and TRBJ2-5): SAVISQKPSRDICQRGTSLTIQCQVDSQVTMMFWYRQQPGQSLTLIATANQGSEATYESGFVIDKFPISRPNLTFSTLTVSNMSPEDSSIYLCSVDETQYFGPGTRLLVL.

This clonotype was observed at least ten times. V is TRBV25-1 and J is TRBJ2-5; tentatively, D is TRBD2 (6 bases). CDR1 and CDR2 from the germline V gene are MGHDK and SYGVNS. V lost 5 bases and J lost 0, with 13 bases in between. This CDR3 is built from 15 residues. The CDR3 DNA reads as TGTGCCAGCAGTCCCCCCGGGGACTACCAAGAGACCCAGTACTTC. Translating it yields CASSPPGDYQETQYF. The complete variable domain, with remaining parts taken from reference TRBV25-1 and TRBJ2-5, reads EADIYQTPRYLVIGTGKKITLECSQTMGHDKMYWYQQDPGMELHLIHYSYGVNSTEKGDLSSESTVSRIRTEHFPLTLESARPSHTSQYLCASSPPGDYQETQYFGPGTRLLVL.

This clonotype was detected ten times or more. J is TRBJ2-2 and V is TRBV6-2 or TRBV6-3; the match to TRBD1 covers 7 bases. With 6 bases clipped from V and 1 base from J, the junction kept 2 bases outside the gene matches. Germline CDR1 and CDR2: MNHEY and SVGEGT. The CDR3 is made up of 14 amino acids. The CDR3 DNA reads TGTGCCAGCAGCAGACAGGGGAACACCGGGGAGCTGTTTTTT. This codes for CASSRQGNTGELFF.

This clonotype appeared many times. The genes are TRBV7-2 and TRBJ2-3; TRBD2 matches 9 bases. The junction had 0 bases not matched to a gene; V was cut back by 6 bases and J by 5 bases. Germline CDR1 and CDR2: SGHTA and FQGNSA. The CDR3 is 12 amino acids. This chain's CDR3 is CASRLAGDTQYF. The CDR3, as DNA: TGTGCCAGCAGACTAGCGGGAGATACGCAGTATTTT. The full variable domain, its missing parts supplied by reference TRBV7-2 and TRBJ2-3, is GAGVSQSPSNKVTEKGKDVELRCDPISGHTALYWYRQSLGQGLEFLIYFQGNSAPDKSGLPSDRFSAERTGGSVSTLTIQRTQQEDSAVYLCASRLAGDTQYFGPGTRLTVL.

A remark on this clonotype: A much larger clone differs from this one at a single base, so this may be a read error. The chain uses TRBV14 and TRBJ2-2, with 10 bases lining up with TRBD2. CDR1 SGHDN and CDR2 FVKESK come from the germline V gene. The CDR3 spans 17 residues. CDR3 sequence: CASSQARTSGNTWELFF. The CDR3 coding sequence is TGTGCCAGCAGCCAGGCAAGGACTAGCGGAAACACCTGGGAGCTGTTTTTT.

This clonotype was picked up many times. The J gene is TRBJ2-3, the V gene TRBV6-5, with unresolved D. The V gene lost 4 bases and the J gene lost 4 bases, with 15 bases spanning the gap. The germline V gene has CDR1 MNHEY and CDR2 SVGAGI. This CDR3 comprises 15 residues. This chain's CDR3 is CASSSDGLGPDTQYF. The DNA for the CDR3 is TGTGCCAGCAGTTCCGATGGGCTAGGCCCAGATACGCAGTATTTT.

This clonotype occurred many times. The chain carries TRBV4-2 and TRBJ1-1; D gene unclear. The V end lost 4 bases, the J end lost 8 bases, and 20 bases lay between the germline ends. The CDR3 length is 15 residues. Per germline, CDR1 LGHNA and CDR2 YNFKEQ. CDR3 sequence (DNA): TGTGCCAGCAGCCCATCTAGTGTGGACCCCGAAGAAGCTTTCTTT. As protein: CASSPSSVDPEEAFF.

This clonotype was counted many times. As DNA, the CDR3 is TGTGCCAGCAGCCAAGGGGACACTGAAGCTTTCTTT. As protein: CASSQGDTEAFF. This rearrangement joins TRBV7-9 to TRBJ1-1; weak D call: TRBD1 (5 bases). V lost 5 bases and J lost 3, with 7 bases in between. This CDR3 is built from 12 residues. Germline V CDR1 and CDR2: SEHNR, FQNEAQ (reference sequence). The complete variable domain, with remaining parts taken from reference TRBV7-9 and TRBJ1-1, reads DTGVSQNPRHKITKRGQNVTFRCDPISEHNRLYWYRQTLGQGPEFLTYFQNEAQLEKSRLLSDRFSAERPKGSFSTLEIQRTEQGDSAMYLCASSQGDTEAFFGQGTRLTVV.

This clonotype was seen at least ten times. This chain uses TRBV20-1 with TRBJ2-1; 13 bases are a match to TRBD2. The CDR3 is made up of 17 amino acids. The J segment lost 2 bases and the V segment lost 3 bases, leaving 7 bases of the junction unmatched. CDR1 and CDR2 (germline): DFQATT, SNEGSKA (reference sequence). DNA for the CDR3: TGCAGTGCTAGGAGGACTAGCGGGAGAACCCCCTACAATGAGCAGTTCTTC. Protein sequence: CSARRTSGRTPYNEQFF.

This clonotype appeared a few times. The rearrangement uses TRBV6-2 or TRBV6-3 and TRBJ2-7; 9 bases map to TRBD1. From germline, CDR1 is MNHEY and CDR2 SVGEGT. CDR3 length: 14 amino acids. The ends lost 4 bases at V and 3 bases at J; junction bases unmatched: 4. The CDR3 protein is CASSSQGAIYEQYV. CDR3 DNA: TGTGCCAGCAGTTCACAGGGGGCAATCTACGAGCAGTACGTC.

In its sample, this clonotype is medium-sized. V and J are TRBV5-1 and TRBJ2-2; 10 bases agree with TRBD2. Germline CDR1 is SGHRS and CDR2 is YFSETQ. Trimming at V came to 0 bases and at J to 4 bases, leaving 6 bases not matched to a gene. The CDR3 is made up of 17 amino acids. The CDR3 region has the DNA TGCGCCAGCAGCTTGGTTAAAGCGGGAGGGCCCACCGGGGAGCTGTTTTTT. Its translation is CASSLVKAGGPTGELFF.

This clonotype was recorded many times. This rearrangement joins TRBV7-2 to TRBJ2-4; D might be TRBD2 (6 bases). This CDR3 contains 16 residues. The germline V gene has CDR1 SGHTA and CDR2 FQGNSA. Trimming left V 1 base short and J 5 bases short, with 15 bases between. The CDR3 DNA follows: TGTGCCAGCAGCTTAGGAATTAGCGGAAAGGAAAACATTCAGTACTTC. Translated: CASSLGISGKENIQYF.

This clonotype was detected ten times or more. CDR3 protein: CASSLPLAEQRSYNEQFF. Here the CDR3 DNA reads TGTGCCAGCAGTTTACCCCTAGCGGAACAGCGCTCCTACAATGAGCAGTTCTTC. The gene calls are TRBV28 and TRBJ2-1; 7 bases agree with TRBD2. Trimming at V came to 2 bases and at J to 0 bases, leaving 10 bases not matched to a gene. The CDR3 runs to 18 residues. Germline CDR1 is MDHEN and CDR2 is SYDVKM.

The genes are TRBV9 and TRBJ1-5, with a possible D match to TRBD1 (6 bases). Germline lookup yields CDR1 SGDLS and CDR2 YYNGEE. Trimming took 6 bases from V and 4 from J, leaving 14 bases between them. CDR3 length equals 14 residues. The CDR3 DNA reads TGTGCCAGCAACGAAGGACAGAGAAATCAGCCCCAGCATTTT. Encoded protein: CASNEGQRNQPQHF.

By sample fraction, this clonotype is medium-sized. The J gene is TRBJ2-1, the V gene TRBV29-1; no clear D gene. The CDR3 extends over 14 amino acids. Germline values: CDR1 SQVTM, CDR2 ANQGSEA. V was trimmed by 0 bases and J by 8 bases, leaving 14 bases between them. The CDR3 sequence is CSVEDQYRRDEQFF. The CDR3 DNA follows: TGCAGCGTTGAAGATCAGTATAGGAGAGATGAGCAGTTCTTC.

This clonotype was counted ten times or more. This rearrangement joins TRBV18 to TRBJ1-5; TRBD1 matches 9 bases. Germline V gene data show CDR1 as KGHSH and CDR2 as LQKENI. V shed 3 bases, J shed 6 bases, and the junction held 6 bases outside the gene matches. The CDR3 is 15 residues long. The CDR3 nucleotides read TGTGCCAGCTCACCTTCGGGACAGGGCCTTCAGCCCCAGCATTTT. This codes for CASSPSGQGLQPQHF.

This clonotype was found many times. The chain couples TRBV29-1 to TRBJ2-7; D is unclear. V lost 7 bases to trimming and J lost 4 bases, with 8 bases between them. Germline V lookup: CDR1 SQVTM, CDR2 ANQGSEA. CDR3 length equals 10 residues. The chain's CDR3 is CSGRTYEQYF. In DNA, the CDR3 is TGCAGCGGCCGGACGTACGAGCAGTACTTC.

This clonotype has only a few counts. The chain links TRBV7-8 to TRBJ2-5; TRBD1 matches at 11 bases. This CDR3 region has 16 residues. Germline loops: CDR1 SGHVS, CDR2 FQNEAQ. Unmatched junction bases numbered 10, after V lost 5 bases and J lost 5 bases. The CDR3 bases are TGTGCCAGCAGCCCGGGACAGGACAGGGGGCACGAGACCCAGTACTTC. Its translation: CASSPGQDRGHETQYF.

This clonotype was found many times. The CDR3 region is CASTRGRARVGMNTEAFF. CDR3 DNA: TGTGCCAGCACCCGTGGGAGAGCGCGGGTCGGGATGAACACTGAAGCTTTCTTT. The rearrangement joins TRBV27 to TRBJ1-1; the D is unclear. V was clipped by 7 bases and J by 0 bases, with 24 bases between them. This CDR3 is 18 amino acids long. Germline V CDR1 and CDR2: MNHEY, SMNVEV (reference sequence).

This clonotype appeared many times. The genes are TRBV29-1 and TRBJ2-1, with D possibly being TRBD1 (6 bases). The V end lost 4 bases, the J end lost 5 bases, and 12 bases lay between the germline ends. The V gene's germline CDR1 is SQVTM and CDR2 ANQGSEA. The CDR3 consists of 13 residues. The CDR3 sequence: CSVGRTANNEQFF. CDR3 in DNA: TGCAGCGTTGGGCGGACAGCTAACAATGAGCAGTTCTTC.

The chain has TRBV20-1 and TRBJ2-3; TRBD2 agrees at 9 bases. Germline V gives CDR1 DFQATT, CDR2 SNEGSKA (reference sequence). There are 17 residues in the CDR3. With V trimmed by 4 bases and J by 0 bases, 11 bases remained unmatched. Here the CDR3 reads CSATHISSGVSTDTQYF. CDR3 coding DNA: TGCAGTGCTACCCACATCTCTAGCGGGGTAAGCACAGATACGCAGTATTTT.

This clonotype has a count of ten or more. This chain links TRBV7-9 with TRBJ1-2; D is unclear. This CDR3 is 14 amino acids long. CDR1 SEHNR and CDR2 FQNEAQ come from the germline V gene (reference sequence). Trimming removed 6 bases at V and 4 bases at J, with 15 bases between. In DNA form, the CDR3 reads TGTGCCAGCAGACCGGGATCGCTAGTCTATGGCTACACCTTC. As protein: CASRPGSLVYGYTF.

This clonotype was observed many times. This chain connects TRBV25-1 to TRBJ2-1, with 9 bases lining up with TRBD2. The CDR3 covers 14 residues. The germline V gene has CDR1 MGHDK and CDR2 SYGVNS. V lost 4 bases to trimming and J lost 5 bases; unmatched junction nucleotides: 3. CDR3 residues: CASSAPSGDNEQFF. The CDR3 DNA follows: TGTGCCAGCAGTGCTCCTAGCGGGGACAATGAGCAGTTCTTC.

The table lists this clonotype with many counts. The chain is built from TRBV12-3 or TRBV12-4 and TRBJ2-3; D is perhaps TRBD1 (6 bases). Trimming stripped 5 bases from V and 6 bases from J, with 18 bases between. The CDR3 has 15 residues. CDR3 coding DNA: TGTGCCAGCAGTCCCCCCGACAGGAGTGGGGATACGCAGTATTTT. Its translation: CASSPPDRSGDTQYF.

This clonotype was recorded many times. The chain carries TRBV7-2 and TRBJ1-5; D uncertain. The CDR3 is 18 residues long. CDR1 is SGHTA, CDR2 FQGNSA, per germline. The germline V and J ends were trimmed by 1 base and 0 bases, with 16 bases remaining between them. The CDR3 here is CASSLGVRADYSNQPQHF. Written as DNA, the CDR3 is TGTGCCAGCAGCTTAGGGGTGCGGGCGGATTATAGCAATCAGCCCCAGCATTTT.